The 29 T cell receptor beta chains presented below share a single source sample, sequenced in a study of cytomegalovirus exposure and HLA in healthy donors. With 60 Vbeta and 13 Jbeta primers, the PCR was carried out. The table came from immunoSEQ multiplex PCR; TCRdb's copy has only in-frame clones and leaves some out. The sample shows some 130,000 clones, around 77% of them seen only once. The material sequenced was PBMCs. The source of these receptors is a man younger than 35 in good health and CMV-seronegative.

This clone appeared a single time. The rearrangement uses TRBV6-1 and TRBJ2-7, with D possibly being TRBD1 (6 bases). This CDR3 spans 13 amino acids. The V gene lost 6 bases and the J gene lost 6 bases, with 15 bases spanning the gap. Per germline, CDR1 MNHNS and CDR2 SASEGT. DNA of the CDR3: TGTGCCAGCAGACGGACAGAAGGGGGCGAGCAGTACTTC. It specifies CASRRTEGGEQYF.

The genes are TRBV9 and TRBJ2-3, with 8 positions matching TRBD1. The CDR3 runs 16 residues. V shed 0 bases, J shed 2 bases, and the junction held 5 bases outside the gene matches. Germline-derived CDR1 and CDR2 are SGDLS and YYNGEE. The CDR3 nucleotides read TGTGCCAGCAGCGTAGCAGGGGGCGGGTACACAGATACGCAGTATTTT. It codes for CASSVAGGGYTDTQYF. Filled out from reference TRBV9 and TRBJ2-3, the complete variable domain reads DSGVTQTPKHLITATGQRVTLRCSPRSGDLSVYWYQQSLDQGLQFLIQYYNGEERAKGNILERFSAQQFPDLHSELNLSSLELGDSALYFCASSVAGGGYTDTQYFGPGTRLTVL.

The rearrangement uses TRBV7-3 and TRBJ2-2; TRBD1 matches 8 bases. Germline V gene sequence: CDR1 SGHTA, CDR2 FQGTGA. This CDR3 comprises 14 residues. Germline trimming cut 9 bases from V and 4 bases from J; bases unmatched to any gene: 7. The CDR3 region has the DNA TGTGCCAGTGGACAGGGTGCAGGCACCGGGGAGCTGTTTTTT. This encodes CASGQGAGTGELFF.

The chain employs TRBV15 and TRBJ1-4; weak D call: TRBD1 (5 bases). CDR3 length equals 16 residues. V dropped 4 bases and J dropped 7 bases, with 19 bases sitting between them. Germline-derived CDR1 and CDR2 are LNHNV and YYDKDF (reference sequence). The CDR3 reads CATSTYAQGRGEKLFF. Written as DNA, the CDR3 is TGTGCCACCAGCACATATGCCCAGGGTCGAGGTGAAAAACTGTTTTTT.

The CDR3 loop is CASRQQGSGQPQHF. CDR3 DNA: TGTGCCAGCAGGCAGCAGGGTTCGGGCCAGCCCCAGCATTTT. The chain is built from TRBV2 and TRBJ1-5; the D gene is possibly TRBD1 (5 bases). In germline, CDR1 is SNHLY, CDR2 FYNNEI. With 6 bases removed from V and 7 bases from J, the gap between germline ends came to 16 bases. The CDR3 runs to 14 residues. Full variable domain (outside the CDR3, taken from reference TRBV2 and TRBJ1-5): EPEVTQTPSHQVTQMGQEVILRCVPISNHLYFYWYRQILGQKVEFLVSFYNNEISEKSEIFDDQFSVERPDGSNFTLKIRSTKLEDSAMYFCASRQQGSGQPQHFGDGTRLSIL.

The gene calls are TRBV29-1 and TRBJ1-1, with D uncertain. The CDR3 has 10 residues. The germline CDR1 and CDR2 sequences are SQVTM and ANQGSEA. Trimming shortened V by 4 bases and J by 8 bases, and 8 bases separated the two germline ends. The CDR3 bases are TGCAGCGTTGGATCGGGAGAAGCTTTCTTT. This codes for CSVGSGEAFF.

This clone was detected a few times. The genes are TRBV15 and TRBJ2-7; 8 bases align to TRBD1. The V gene's germline CDR1 is LNHNV and CDR2 YYDKDF (reference sequence). After removal of 1 base from V and 5 bases from J, the junction contained 7 bases not matched to a gene. The CDR3 consists of 15 residues. CDR3 nucleotide sequence: TGTGCCACCAGCAGAGTGACAGGGGTAGTCCACGAGCAGTACTTC. Translating gives CATSRVTGVVHEQYF.

The chain uses TRBV6-6 and TRBJ1-1; TRBD1 might be the D (5 bases). Trimming removed 4 bases at V and 1 base at J, with 10 bases between. The germline gives CDR1 MNHNY, CDR2 SVGAGI (reference sequence). The CDR3 is 14 residues long. The CDR3 loop reads CASSSQGGNTEAFF. Written as DNA, the CDR3 is TGTGCCAGCAGTTCCCAGGGAGGGAACACTGAAGCTTTCTTT.

The CDR3 reads CASSPLSRPTDGYTF. CDR3 nucleotide sequence: TGTGCCAGCTCACCACTATCTCGTCCAACGGATGGCTACACCTTC. The chain is built from TRBV18 and TRBJ1-2; D gene ambiguous. The CDR3 consists of 15 residues. The V gene's germline CDR1 is KGHSH and CDR2 LQKENI. The V gene lost 1 base and the J gene lost 6 bases, with 15 bases spanning the gap.

This clone occurred a few times. This rearrangement joins TRBV5-8 to TRBJ2-7; no reliable D call. Germline V gene data show CDR1 as SGHTS and CDR2 as YDEGEE. CDR3 length: 11 amino acids. V was cut by 2 bases and J by 5 bases, with 5 bases left in between. The CDR3 sequence is CASSFRNEQYF. DNA for the CDR3: TGTGCCAGCAGCTTCAGGAACGAGCAGTACTTC.

This clone is a singleton in its sample. The genes are TRBV4-1 and TRBJ1-2, with D unresolved. The V and J ends lost 1 base and 4 bases respectively, with 16 bases between them. This CDR3 is 16 amino acids long. Germline CDR1 reads MGHRA; CDR2 reads YSYEKL. CDR3 loop: CASSQGRGQTSYGYTF. The CDR3 DNA reads as TGCGCCAGCAGCCAAGGGAGAGGTCAGACCTCCTATGGCTACACCTTC.

The CDR3 spells CASSFGTGDSPLHF. CDR3 nucleotides: TGTGCCAGCAGCTTTGGGACAGGGGATTCACCCCTCCACTTT. The rearrangement joins TRBV11-1 to TRBJ1-6; 10 positions match TRBD1. Germline V lookup: CDR1 SGHAT, CDR2 FQDESV (reference sequence). Trimming cost V 3 bases and J 8 bases; bases outside gene matches: 1. The CDR3 spans 14 residues.

The J gene is TRBJ2-1, the V gene TRBV29-1; D is perhaps TRBD2 (5 bases). There are 15 residues in the CDR3. Trimming stripped 4 bases from V and 0 bases from J, with 13 bases between. Looked up from germline, CDR1 is SQVTM and CDR2 is ANQGSEA. In nucleotides, the CDR3 is TGCAGCGTTGTCGGGGTCCCGAGCTCCTACAATGAGCAGTTCTTC. Translation: CSVVGVPSSYNEQFF.

Here the CDR3 DNA reads TGTGCCAGCAGCTACACCCTATTGGACAGGAGGGCGCCGGGCTACACCTTC. Encoded protein: CASSYTLLDRRAPGYTF. This rearrangement joins TRBV7-2 to TRBJ1-2; 7 bases map to TRBD1. The CDR3 totals 17 residues. Germline V gene data show CDR1 as SGHTA and CDR2 as FQGNSA. Trimming cost V 4 bases and J 8 bases; bases outside gene matches: 19.

The rearrangement joins TRBV10-3 to TRBJ1-1; 7 bases line up with TRBD1. Losses at the gene ends were 3 bases for V and 4 bases for J; bases not matched to a gene: 11. The germline CDR1 and CDR2 sequences are ENHRY and SYGVKD. There are 16 residues in the CDR3. The CDR3 coding sequence is TGTGCCATCAGTGAAAGGGACAGTGCTTTTGGCACTGAAGCTTTCTTT. Protein: CAISERDSAFGTEAFF.

The chain carries TRBV4-2 and TRBJ1-2; TRBD1 matches at 8 bases. This CDR3 is built from 12 residues. Trimming took 6 bases from V and 8 from J; bases not matched to a gene: 5. Germline V lookup: CDR1 LGHNA, CDR2 YNFKEQ. The CDR3 region has the DNA TGTGCCAGCAGACGACAGGGGCGCGGCTACACCTTC. It is translated as CASRRQGRGYTF.

In this sample, this clone turned up a few times. Germline is not matched at one junction end, which may reflect a read error. This chain joins TRBV18 and TRBJ1-1; D call uncertain. Germline values: CDR1 KGHSH, CDR2 LQKENI. The CDR3 spans 12 residues. The CDR3 sequence is CASSPLVTEAFF. CDR3 nucleotides: TGTGCCAGCTCCCCACTCGTAACTGAAGCTTTCTTT.

CDR3 sequence reads: CASSYGDREKAFF. The DNA for the CDR3 is TGTGCCAGCAGCTATGGGGACAGGGAAAAAGCTTTCTTT. The chain recombines TRBV7-9 with TRBJ1-1; 9 nucleotides align to TRBD1. Germline V gene sequence: CDR1 SEHNR, CDR2 FQNEAQ (reference sequence). This CDR3 contains 13 residues. Unmatched junction bases numbered 6, after V lost 4 bases and J lost 9 bases.

The table lists this clone with a few counts. The J gene is TRBJ2-2, the V gene TRBV7-9; 8 bases line up with TRBD1. This CDR3 spans 15 amino acids. Unmatched junction bases numbered 5, after V lost 1 base and J lost 7 bases. Germline V lookup: CDR1 SEHNR, CDR2 FQNEAQ (reference sequence). The CDR3 DNA sequence: TGTGCCAGCAGCTTAGGGGGACAGGAGGTCGGGGAGCTGTTTTTT. This encodes CASSLGGQEVGELFF.

On this clone itself: At one end, the junction sequence differs from germline, possibly due to a read error. The J gene is TRBJ1-2, the V gene TRBV10-3; the D gene is possibly TRBD1 (5 bases). Germline loops: CDR1 ENHRY, CDR2 SYGVKD. There are 14 residues in the CDR3. This CDR3 is CAIGDRIQGYGYTF. The CDR3 DNA sequence: TGTGCCATCGGTGATCGCATTCAGGGCTATGGCTACACCTTC.

On this clone itself: A junction boundary mismatches the germline segment, possibly from a read error. The V gene is TRBV7-9, the J gene TRBJ2-5; 7 nucleotides align to TRBD1. The CDR3 has 17 residues. Germline V gene lookup returns CDR1 SEHNR and CDR2 FQNEAQ (reference sequence). CDR3 DNA sequence: TGTTCCAGCAGCTTACAGGGGTCAGGGATTGATTCTGAGACCCAGTACTTC. Its protein is CSSSLQGSGIDSETQYF. The full variable domain, its missing parts supplied by reference TRBV7-9 and TRBJ2-5, is DTGVSQNPRHKITKRGQNVTFRCDPISEHNRLYWYRQTLGQGPEFLTYFQNEAQLEKSRLLSDRFSAERPKGSFSTLEIQRTEQGDSAMYLCSSSLQGSGIDSETQYFGPGTRLLVL.

This clone appeared once. This chain links TRBV4-1 with TRBJ1-2; maybe TRBD1 (5 bases). Trimming took 0 bases from V and 8 from J, leaving 16 bases between them. The CDR3 runs 15 residues. Germline V CDR1 and CDR2: MGHRA, YSYEKL. The CDR3 DNA is TGCGCCAGCAGCCAAGATCCGTCCAGGGTAGGGGGCTACACCTTC. This sequence encodes CASSQDPSRVGGYTF.

The chain recombines TRBV6-5 with TRBJ1-2; D is perhaps TRBD1 (5 bases). V shed 2 bases and J shed 4 bases, with 8 bases lying between them. The CDR3 length is 13 residues. The germline gives CDR1 MNHEY, CDR2 SVGAGI. The CDR3 sequence is CASSYDRSYGYTF. Written as DNA, the CDR3 is TGTGCCAGCAGTTACGACAGAAGCTATGGCTACACCTTC.

This sequence joins TRBV2 and TRBJ1-4; possibly TRBD1 for D (6 bases). With 4 bases removed from V and 3 bases from J, the gap between germline ends came to 6 bases. The CDR3 is 13 residues long. The germline V gene encodes CDR1 SNHLY and CDR2 FYNNEI. The CDR3 bases are TGTGCCAGCAGTGGGACAGCTAATGAAAAACTGTTTTTT. Its protein is CASSGTANEKLFF.

This chain uses TRBV2 with TRBJ2-5; tentatively, D is TRBD1 (5 bases). The CDR3 extends over 13 amino acids. Germline CDR1 is SNHLY and CDR2 is FYNNEI. V was cut by 7 bases and J by 3 bases, with 12 bases left in between. The DNA of the CDR3 is TGTGCCAGCATCTCAGGGTTGGAAGAGACCCAGTACTTC. Encoded protein: CASISGLEETQYF.

This clone was found a few times. J is TRBJ2-7 and V is TRBV27, with 9 bases that match TRBD1. With 5 bases clipped from V and 7 bases from J, the junction kept 6 bases outside the gene matches. Germline V CDR1 and CDR2: MNHEY, SMNVEV (reference sequence). The CDR3 consists of 13 residues. This CDR3 reads CASSLWTGEEQYF. DNA of the CDR3: TGTGCCAGCAGTCTATGGACAGGGGAAGAGCAGTACTTC.

This chain's CDR3 is CASSYTGYDQPQHF. The CDR3 DNA sequence: TGTGCCAGCTCGTACACAGGGTACGATCAGCCCCAGCATTTT. The chain combines TRBV18 with TRBJ1-5; maybe TRBD1 (6 bases). This CDR3 is 14 amino acids long. Between the trimmed V and J ends, which lost 6 bases and 5 bases, there was a span of 14 bases. The V gene's germline CDR1 is KGHSH and CDR2 LQKENI.

The chain uses TRBV5-4 and TRBJ2-3; 12 bases match TRBD2. The J segment lost 4 bases and the V segment lost 5 bases, leaving 11 bases of the junction unmatched. CDR3 length: 17 residues. CDR1 is SGHNT and CDR2 is YYREEE in the germline V gene (reference sequence). The CDR3 sequence is CASRRVLAGGDADTQYF. CDR3 DNA sequence: TGTGCCAGCAGGCGCGTACTAGCGGGGGGAGACGCAGATACGCAGTATTTT.

This clone has just a few counts. The chain is built from TRBV5-1 and TRBJ1-1, with D uncertain. Deletions cut 0 bases from V and 3 bases from J, with 6 bases between. The germline gives CDR1 SGHRS, CDR2 YFSETQ. This CDR3 has 13 residues. As DNA, the CDR3 is TGCGCCAGCAGCTTGGTGGGAGACACTGAAGCTTTCTTT. It is translated as CASSLVGDTEAFF.